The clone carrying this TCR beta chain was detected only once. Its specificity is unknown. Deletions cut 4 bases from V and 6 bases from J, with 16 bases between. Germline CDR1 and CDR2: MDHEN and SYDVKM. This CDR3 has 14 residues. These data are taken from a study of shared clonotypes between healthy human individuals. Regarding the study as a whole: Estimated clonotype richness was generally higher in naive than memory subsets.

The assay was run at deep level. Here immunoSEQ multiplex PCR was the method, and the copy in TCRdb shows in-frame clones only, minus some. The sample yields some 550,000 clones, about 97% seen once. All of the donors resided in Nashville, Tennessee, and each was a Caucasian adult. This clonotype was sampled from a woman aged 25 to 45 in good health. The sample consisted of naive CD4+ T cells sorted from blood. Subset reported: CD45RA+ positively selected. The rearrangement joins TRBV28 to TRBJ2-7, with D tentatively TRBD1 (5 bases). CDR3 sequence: CASSSPQGNSEQYF. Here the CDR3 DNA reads TGTGCCAGCAGTTCCCCCCAGGGAAACTCCGAGCAGTACTTC.